These 11 T cell receptor beta chains share one sample of origin, sequenced in a study of OX40 agonist ivuxolimab in advanced cancers. Library method: the immunoSEQ multiplex PCR assay. What TCRdb holds here is the immuneACCESS table cut down to in-frame rearrangements. Part of the clones is not present; checked against another copy, under half of the missing clones reflect an unresolved V gene, and the others are unexplained. This sample holds about 80,000 clones; roughly nine tenths were observed only once. The ten largest clones represent approximately 0.2% of the sample. Here the sequenced sample was CD4+ or CD8+ T cells sorted from blood, taken in a trial of the OX40 agonist ivuxolimab. The receptors originated from an adult with an advanced solid tumor such as melanoma, head and neck, liver or kidney cancer.

V usage is TRBV12-5 and J usage is TRBJ2-1, with 9 bases fitting TRBD2. CDR1 LGHNT and CDR2 FRNRAP come from the germline V gene. The V and J ends lost 2 bases and 7 bases, in that order; junction bases with no gene match: 3. CDR3 length equals 14 residues. This chain's CDR3 is CASGLIAGGNEQFF. DNA for the CDR3: TGTGCTAGTGGTTTGATTGCGGGGGGGAATGAGCAGTTCTTC. The entire variable domain, with the rest obtained from reference TRBV12-5 and TRBJ2-1, is as follows: DARVTQTPRHKVTEMGQEVTMRCQPILGHNTVFWYRQTMMQGLELLAYFRNRAPLDDSGMPKDRFSAEMPDATLATLKIQPSEPRDSAVYFCASGLIAGGNEQFFGPGTRLTVL.

This clone was seen only a few times. This chain connects TRBV2 to TRBJ1-5; weak D call: TRBD1 (5 bases). CDR1 and CDR2 (germline): SNHLY, FYNNEI. This CDR3 is 13 amino acids long. V was pared by 4 bases and J by 4 bases, with 8 bases between. The CDR3 bases are TGTGCCAGCAGTGGACAGTTTAATCAGCCCCAGCATTTT. It yields the protein CASSGQFNQPQHF.

This chain uses TRBV9 with TRBJ1-2, with 9 bases matching TRBD1. CDR3 length: 15 residues. V gave up 0 bases and J gave up 4 bases; unmatched junction bases: 4. Germline loops: CDR1 SGDLS, CDR2 YYNGEE. The CDR3 DNA is TGTGCCAGCAGCGTAGAGGGACAGGGAAGCTATGGCTACACCTTC. Protein product: CASSVEGQGSYGYTF.

The chain recombines TRBV21-1 with TRBJ2-3; TRBD1 reflects the table's D call only, with no check against the DNA. TRBV21-1 is assigned pseudogene status. This CDR3 comprises 10 residues. The CDR3 loop is CASTADTQYF. CDR3 DNA sequence: TGTGCCAGCACAGCAGATACGCAGTATTTT.

The chain carries TRBV11-2 and TRBJ2-2; TRBD2 agrees at 12 bases. Germline V gives CDR1 SGHAT, CDR2 FQNNGV. Trimming at V came to 7 bases and at J to 5 bases, leaving 14 bases not matched to a gene. The CDR3 contains 18 residues. The CDR3 loop reads CASTSRGLAGGPTGELFF. CDR3 coding DNA: TGTGCCAGCACCTCTCGGGGTCTAGCGGGAGGGCCGACCGGGGAGCTGTTTTTT.

This chain joins TRBV29-1 and TRBJ2-3, with a tentative D call TRBD1 (5 bases). Germline V gene lookup returns CDR1 SQVTM and CDR2 ANQGSEA. This CDR3 comprises 17 residues. The V end lost 6 bases, the J end lost 1 base, and 23 bases lay between the germline ends. The chain's CDR3 is CSVVPDMGLGRTDTQYF. The DNA of the CDR3 is TGCAGCGTGGTGCCGGATATGGGGCTGGGGCGCACAGATACGCAGTATTTT.

This clone turned up a few times. The chain uses TRBV5-8 and TRBJ1-5, with D possibly TRBD1 on 5 matching bases. Germline V gene sequence: CDR1 SGHTS, CDR2 YDEGEE. Trimming removed 0 bases at V and 2 bases at J, with 21 bases between. This CDR3 is built from 19 residues. CDR3 coding DNA: TGTGCCAGCAGCTTGGTCGCGGGGTTACTGCAGGGAGGCAATCAGCCCCAGCATTTT. This encodes CASSLVAGLLQGGNQPQHF.

This chain joins TRBV7-3 and TRBJ2-3; the match to TRBD2 covers 8 bases. The CDR3 is made up of 16 amino acids. Germline-derived CDR1 and CDR2 are SGHTA and FQGTGA. V was clipped by 5 bases and J by 4 bases; unmatched bases: 11. CDR3 sequence: CASSAGLALVPDTQYF. CDR3 DNA: TGTGCCAGCAGCGCAGGACTAGCCCTCGTCCCAGATACGCAGTATTTT.

The V gene is TRBV4-2, the J gene TRBJ2-7; TRBD1 matches at 7 bases. Germline V lookup: CDR1 LGHNA, CDR2 YNFKEQ. J was trimmed by 4 bases and V by 4 bases; bases with no gene match: 10. The CDR3 totals 15 residues. The CDR3 bases are TGTGCCAGCAGCCCCCAGAGACAGGGTTTTTACGAGCAGTACTTC. Its translation: CASSPQRQGFYEQYF.

V is TRBV2 and J is TRBJ2-7; D unclear. V lost 6 bases to trimming and J lost 2 bases, with 5 bases between them. The germline CDR1 and CDR2 sequences are SNHLY and FYNNEI. The CDR3 is made up of 11 amino acids. The CDR3 here is CASSTTYEQYF. The CDR3 DNA reads TGTGCCAGCAGCACCACCTACGAGCAGTACTTC.

The J gene is TRBJ2-7, the V gene TRBV23-1; a weak D match, TRBD2 (7 bases). TRBV23-1 is an open reading frame, and its role is uncertain. V was shortened by 0 bases and J by 0 bases, with 12 bases between the two germline ends. The CDR3 is 16 residues long. The CDR3 coding sequence is TGCGCCAGCAGTCAATCACACAGGGACTACTCCTACGAGCAGTACTTC. Its translation: CASSQSHRDYSYEQYF.